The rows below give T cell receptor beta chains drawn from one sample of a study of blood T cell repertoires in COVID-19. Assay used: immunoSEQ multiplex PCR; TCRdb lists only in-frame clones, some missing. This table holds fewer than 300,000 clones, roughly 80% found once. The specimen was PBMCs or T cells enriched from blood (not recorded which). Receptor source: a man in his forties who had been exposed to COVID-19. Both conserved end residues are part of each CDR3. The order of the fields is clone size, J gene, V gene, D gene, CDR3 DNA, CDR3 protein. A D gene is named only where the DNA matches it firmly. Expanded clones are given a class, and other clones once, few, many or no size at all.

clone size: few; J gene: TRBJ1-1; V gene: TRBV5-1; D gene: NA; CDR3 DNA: TGCGCCAGCAGCACTACAGGGTACACTGAAGCTTTCTTT; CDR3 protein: CASSTTGYTEAFF
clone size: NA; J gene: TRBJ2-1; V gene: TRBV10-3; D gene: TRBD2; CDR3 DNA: TGTGCCACCAGCGGTAACGGGAGGGGCAATGAGCAGTTCTTC; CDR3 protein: CATSGNGRGNEQFF
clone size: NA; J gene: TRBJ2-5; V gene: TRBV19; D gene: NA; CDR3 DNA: TGTGCCAGTAGTATAGCCTCGCTACGCTACCAAGAGACCCAGTACTTC; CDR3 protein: CASSIASLRYQETQYF
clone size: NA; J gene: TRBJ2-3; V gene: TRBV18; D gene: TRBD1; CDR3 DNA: TGTGCCAGCTCCACCCTGGACAGGGTAGCAGATACGCAGTATTTT; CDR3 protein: CASSTLDRVADTQYF
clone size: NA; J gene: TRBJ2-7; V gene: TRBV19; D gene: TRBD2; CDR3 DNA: TGTGCCAGTAGTACCATAAGCGGGATCACTTACGAGCAGTACTTC; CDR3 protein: CASSTISGITYEQYF
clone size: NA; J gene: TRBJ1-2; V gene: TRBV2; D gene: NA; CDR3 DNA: TGTGCCAGCAGTGAAGCGGGGAGAGGTGGCTACACCTTC; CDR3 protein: CASSEAGRGGYTF
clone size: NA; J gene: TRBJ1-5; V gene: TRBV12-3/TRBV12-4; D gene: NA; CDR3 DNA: TGTGCCAGCAGTTTCACGACAAATCAGCATTTT; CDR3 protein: CASSFTTNQHF
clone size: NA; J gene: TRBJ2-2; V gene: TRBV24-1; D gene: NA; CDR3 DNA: TGTGCCTCTCCCTTGTATCCTGGGGAGCTGTTTTTT; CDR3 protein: CASPLYPGELFF
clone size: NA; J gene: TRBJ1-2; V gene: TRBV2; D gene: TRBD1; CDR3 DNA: TGTGCCAGCAGTGGGACAGGGGGCGACTATGGCTACACCTTC; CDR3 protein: CASSGTGGDYGYTF
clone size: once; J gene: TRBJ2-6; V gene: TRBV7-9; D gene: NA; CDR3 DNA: TGTGCCAGCAGCTTACGACGGATCCAGGGAAACTCTGGGGCCAACGTCCTGACTTTC; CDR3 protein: CASSLRRIQGNSGANVLTF
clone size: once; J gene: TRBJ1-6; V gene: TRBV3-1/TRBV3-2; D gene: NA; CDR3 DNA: TGTGCCAGCAGCCCTTTCAGGGGTTCACCCCTCCACTTT; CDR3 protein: CASSPFRGSPLHF
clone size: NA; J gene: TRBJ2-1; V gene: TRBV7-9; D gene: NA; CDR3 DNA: TGTGCCAGCAGCTTAGACCGGAGCTCCTACAATGAGCAGTTCTTC; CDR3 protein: CASSLDRSSYNEQFF
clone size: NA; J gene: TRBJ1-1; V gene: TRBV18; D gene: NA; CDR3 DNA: TGTGCCAGCTCACTACTCGACGCGGGCACTGAAGCTTTCTTT; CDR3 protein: CASSLLDAGTEAFF
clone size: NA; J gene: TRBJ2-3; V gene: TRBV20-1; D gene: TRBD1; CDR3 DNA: TGCAGTGCCAGACAGGGGGATACGCAGTATTTT; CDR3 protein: CSARQGDTQYF
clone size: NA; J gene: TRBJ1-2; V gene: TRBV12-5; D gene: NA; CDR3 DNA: TGTGCTAGTGGTATTAACAGGCAACCCGGCTACACCTTC; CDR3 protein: CASGINRQPGYTF
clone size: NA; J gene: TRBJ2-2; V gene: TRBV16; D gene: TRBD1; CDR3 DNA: TGTGCCAGCAGCCCAACCGGGACAGGGTCCGGGGAGCTGTTTTTT; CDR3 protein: CASSPTGTGSGELFF
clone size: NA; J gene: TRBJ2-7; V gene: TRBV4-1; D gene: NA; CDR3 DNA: TGCGCCAGCAGCCAAGATATCAGGACACAACTCTACGAGCAGTACTTC; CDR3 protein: CASSQDIRTQLYEQYF
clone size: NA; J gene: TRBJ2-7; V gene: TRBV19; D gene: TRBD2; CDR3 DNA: TGTGCCAGTAGTATGCTAGGACTAGCTTCCTACGAGCAGTACTTC; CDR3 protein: CASSMLGLASYEQYF
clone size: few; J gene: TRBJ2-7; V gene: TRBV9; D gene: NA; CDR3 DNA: TGTGCCAGCAGCCCTCCTCAAGGAGGGGTTAGCGAGCAGTACTTC; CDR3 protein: CASSPPQGGVSEQYF
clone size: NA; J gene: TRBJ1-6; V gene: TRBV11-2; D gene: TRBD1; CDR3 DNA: TGTGCCAGCAGTGCTGGGGGACAGTCAATTCACCTAATCCACTTT; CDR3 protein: CASSAGGQSIHLIHF
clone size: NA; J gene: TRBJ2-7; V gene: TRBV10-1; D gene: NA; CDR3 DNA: TGCGCCAGCAGTGAGTCGCTTGTGACAACGAAATACGAGCAGTACTTC; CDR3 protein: CASSESLVTTKYEQYF
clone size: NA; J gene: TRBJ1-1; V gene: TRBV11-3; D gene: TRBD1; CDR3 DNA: TGTGCCAGCAGCCAAAGGACAGGGCTGAACACTGAAGCTTTCTTT; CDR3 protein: CASSQRTGLNTEAFF
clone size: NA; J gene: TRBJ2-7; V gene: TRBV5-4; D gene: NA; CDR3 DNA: TGTGCCAGCAGCCGCGGCGGGCCGCAGTACGAGCAGTACTTC; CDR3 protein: CASSRGGPQYEQYF
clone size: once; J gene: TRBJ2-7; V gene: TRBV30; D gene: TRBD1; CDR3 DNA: TGTGCCTATACGACAGGGTACGAGCAGTACTTC; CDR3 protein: CAYTTGYEQYF
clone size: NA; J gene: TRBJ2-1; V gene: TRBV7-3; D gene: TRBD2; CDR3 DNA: TGTGCCAGCAGCTTAACTAGCGGGGAACAGTTCTTC; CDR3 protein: CASSLTSGEQFF
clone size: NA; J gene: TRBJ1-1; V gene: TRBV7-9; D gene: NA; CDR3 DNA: TGTGCCAGCAGCCTACGTCGGAACACTGAAGCTTTCTTT; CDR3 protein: CASSLRRNTEAFF